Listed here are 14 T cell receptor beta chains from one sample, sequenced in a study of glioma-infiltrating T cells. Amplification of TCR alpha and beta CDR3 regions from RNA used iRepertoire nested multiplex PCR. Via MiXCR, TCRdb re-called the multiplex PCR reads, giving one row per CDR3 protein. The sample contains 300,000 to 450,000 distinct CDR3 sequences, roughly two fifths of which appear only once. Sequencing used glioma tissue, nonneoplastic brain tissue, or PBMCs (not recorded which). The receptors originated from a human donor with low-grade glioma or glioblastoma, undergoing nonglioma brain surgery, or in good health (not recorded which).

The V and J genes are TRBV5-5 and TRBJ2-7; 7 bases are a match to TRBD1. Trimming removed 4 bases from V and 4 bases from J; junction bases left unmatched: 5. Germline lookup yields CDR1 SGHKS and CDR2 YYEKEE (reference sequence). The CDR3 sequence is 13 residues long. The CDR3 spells CASSPTGEYEQYF. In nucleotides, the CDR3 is TGTGCCAGCAGCCCAACAGGGGAGTACGAGCAGTACTTC.

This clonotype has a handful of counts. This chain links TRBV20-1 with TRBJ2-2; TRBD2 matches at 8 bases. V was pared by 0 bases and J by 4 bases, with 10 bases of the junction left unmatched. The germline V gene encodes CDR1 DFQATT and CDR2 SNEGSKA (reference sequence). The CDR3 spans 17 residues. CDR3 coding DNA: TGCAGTGCTAGAGACTACCTTAGCGGGATAAGCACCGGGGAGCTGTTTTTT. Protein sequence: CSARDYLSGISTGELFF.

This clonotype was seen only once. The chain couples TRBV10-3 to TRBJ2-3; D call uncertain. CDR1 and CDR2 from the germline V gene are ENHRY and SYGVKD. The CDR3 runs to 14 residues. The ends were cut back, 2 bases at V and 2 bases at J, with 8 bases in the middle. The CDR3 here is CAISEMTTTDTQYF. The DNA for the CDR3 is TGTGCCATCAGTGAGATGACGACCACAGATACGCAGTATTTT.

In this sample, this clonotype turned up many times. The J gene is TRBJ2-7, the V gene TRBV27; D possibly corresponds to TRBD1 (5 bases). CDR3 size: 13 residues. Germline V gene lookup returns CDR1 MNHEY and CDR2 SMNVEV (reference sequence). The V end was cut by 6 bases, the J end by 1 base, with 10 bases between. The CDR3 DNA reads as TGTGCCAGCAGCCGCGCAGGGTCCTACGAGCAGTACTTC. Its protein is CASSRAGSYEQYF.

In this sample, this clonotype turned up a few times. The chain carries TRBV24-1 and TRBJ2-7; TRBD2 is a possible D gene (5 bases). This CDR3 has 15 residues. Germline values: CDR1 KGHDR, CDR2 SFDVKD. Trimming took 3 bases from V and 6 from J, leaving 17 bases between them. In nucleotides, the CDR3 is TGTGCCACCAGTGATCCGAGGGCCTCGAACGTCGAGCAGTACTTC. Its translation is CATSDPRASNVEQYF.

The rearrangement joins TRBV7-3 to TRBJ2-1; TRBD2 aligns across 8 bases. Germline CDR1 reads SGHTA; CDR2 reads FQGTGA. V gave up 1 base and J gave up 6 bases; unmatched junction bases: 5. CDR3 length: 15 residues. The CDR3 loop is CASSLMAAGGNEQFF. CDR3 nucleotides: TGTGCCAGCAGCTTAATGGCCGCGGGAGGCAATGAGCAGTTCTTC.

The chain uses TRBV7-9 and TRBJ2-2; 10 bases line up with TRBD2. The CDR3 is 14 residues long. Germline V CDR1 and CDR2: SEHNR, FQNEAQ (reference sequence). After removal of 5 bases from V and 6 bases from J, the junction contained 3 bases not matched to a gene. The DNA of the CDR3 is TGTGCCAGCAGCCCGGGACTAGCGTCCGGGGAGCTGTTTTTT. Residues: CASSPGLASGELFF.

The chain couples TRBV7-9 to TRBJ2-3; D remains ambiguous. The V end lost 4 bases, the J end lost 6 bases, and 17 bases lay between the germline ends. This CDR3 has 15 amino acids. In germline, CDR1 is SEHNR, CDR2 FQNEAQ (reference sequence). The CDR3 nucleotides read TGTGCCAGCAGCTGGACGGATACGCAGGAGGATACGCAGTATTTT. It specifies CASSWTDTQEDTQYF.

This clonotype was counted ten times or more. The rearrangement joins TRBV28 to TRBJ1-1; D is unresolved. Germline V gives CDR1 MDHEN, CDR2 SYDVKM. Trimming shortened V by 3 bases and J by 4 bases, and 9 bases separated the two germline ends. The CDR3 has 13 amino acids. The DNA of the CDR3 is TGTGCCAGCAGTTTTTACCAGGCCACTGAAGCTTTCTTT. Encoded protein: CASSFYQATEAFF.

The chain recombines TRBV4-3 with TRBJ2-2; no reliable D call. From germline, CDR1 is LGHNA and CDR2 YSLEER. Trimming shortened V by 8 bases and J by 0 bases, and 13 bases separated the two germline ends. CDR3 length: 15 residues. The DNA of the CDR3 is TGCGCCAGCCGCTACAGCGTAACGAACACCGGGGAGCTGTTTTTT. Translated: CASRYSVTNTGELFF.

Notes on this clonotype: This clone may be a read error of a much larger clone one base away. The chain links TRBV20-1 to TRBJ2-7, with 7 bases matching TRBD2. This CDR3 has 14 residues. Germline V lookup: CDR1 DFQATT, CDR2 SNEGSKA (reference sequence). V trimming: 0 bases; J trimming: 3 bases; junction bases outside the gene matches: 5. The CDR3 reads CSARESPGGYEQYF. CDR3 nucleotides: TGCAGTGCTAGAGAGTCCCCGGGGGGCTACGAGCAGTACTTC.

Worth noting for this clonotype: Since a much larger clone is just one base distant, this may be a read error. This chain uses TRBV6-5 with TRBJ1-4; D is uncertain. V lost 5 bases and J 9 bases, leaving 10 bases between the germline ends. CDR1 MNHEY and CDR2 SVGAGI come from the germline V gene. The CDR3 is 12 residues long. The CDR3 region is CASSPGNKKLFF. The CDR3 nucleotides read TGTGCCAGCAGTCCAGGAAATAAAAAACTGTTTTTT.

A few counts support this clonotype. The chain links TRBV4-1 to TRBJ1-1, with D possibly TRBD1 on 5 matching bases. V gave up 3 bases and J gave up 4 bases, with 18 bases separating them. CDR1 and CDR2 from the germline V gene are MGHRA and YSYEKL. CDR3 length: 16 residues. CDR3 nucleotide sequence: TGCGCCAGCAGCCACGTACCGGGACGGAAGCTCACTGAAGCTTTCTTT. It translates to CASSHVPGRKLTEAFF.

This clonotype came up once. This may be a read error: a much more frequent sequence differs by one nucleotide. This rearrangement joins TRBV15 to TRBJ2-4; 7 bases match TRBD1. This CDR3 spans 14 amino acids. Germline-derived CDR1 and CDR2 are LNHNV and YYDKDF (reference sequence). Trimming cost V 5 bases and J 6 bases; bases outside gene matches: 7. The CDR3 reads CATSGRDSLNIQYF. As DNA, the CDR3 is TGTGCCACCAGCGGCCGGGACAGTCTAAACATTCAGTACTTC.